Presented here are 3 T cell receptor beta chains from one specimen sequenced in a study of blood T cell repertoires in COVID-19. Here immunoSEQ multiplex PCR was the method, and the copy in TCRdb shows in-frame clones only, minus some. This sample yields about 150,000 clones, of which roughly 80% are seen a single time; 0.5% to 0.65% belongs to the top ten. Source material: peripheral blood. Receptors originate from a man between 60 and 70 years old with acute or convalescent COVID-19.

The chain links TRBV27 to TRBJ1-1; D is uncertain. The length of the CDR3 is 15 residues. Looked up from germline, CDR1 is MNHEY and CDR2 is SMNVEV (reference sequence). Trimming stripped 2 bases from V and 11 bases from J, with 21 bases between. The CDR3 reads CASSLTGGPGITAFF. CDR3 bases: TGTGCCAGCAGTTTAACGGGAGGGCCAGGAATAACGGCTTTCTTT.

This clone was picked up a small number of times. The chain employs TRBV3-1 (or the pseudogene TRBV3-2) and TRBJ1-2; D not resolved. The V gene's germline CDR1 is LGHDT and CDR2 YNNKEL (reference sequence). The CDR3 is 12 residues long. Trimming left V 4 bases short and J 6 bases short, with 9 bases between. The CDR3 DNA sequence: TGTGCCAGCAGCCCGAGCGGCCATGGCTACACCTTC. Translating it yields CASSPSGHGYTF.

This chain links TRBV4-1 with TRBJ1-2; 9 bases match TRBD1. J was trimmed by 6 bases and V by 2 bases; bases with no gene match: 10. CDR1 and CDR2 from the germline V gene are MGHRA and YSYEKL. The CDR3 spans 16 residues. This CDR3 reads CASSQTLPQGANGYTF. DNA for the CDR3: TGCGCCAGCAGCCAAACCCTCCCACAGGGGGCGAATGGCTACACCTTC.